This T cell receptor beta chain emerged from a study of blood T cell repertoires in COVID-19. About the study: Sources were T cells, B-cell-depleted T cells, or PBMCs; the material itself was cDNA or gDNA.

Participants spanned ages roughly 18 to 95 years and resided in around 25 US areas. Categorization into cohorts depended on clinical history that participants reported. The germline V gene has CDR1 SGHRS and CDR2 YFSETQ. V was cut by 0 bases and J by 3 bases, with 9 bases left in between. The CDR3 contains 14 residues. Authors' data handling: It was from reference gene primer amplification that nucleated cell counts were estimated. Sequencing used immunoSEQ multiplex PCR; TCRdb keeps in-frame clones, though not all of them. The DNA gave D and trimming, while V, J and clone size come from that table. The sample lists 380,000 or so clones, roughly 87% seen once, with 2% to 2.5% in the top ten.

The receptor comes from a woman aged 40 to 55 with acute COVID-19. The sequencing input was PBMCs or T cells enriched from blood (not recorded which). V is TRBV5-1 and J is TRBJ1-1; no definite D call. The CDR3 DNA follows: TGCGCCAGCAGCTTGGCGGAGGTGGACACTGAAGCTTTCTTT. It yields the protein CASSLAEVDTEAFF. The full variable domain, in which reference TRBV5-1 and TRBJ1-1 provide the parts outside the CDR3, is KAGVTQTPRYLIKTRGQQVTLSCSPISGHRSVSWYQQTPGQGLQFLFEYFSETQRNKGNFPGRFSGRQFSNSRSEMNVSTLELGDSALYLCASSLAEVDTEAFFGQGTRLTVV.